This T cell receptor beta chain was observed in a study of early T cells in non-severe SARS-CoV-2 infection. Study outcomes and limitations: VDJdb-based matching was biased toward anti-spike CD8 responses and missed private and CD4 specificities.

This clonotype qualifies as medium-sized. Its antigen is currently unknown. Individual cDNA molecules were tagged with unique molecular identifiers. MiXCR was run by TCRdb on the 5' RACE reads, yielding one entry per CDR3 protein. The sample carries over 25,000 distinct CDR3 sequences, about 4.2% recorded once. Germline loops: CDR1 DFQATT, CDR2 SNEGSKA (reference sequence). The ends were cut back, 5 bases at V and 3 bases at J, with 8 bases in the middle. The length of the CDR3 is 12 residues. The gene calls are TRBV20-1 and TRBJ1-5; the D gene is possibly TRBD1 (5 bases). Sequences were obtained from whole blood. This TCR was recovered from an adult who was a healthcare worker with PCR-confirmed SARS-CoV-2 infection or an uninfected control (not recorded which). The CDR3 sequence: CSAFGANQPQHF. The CDR3 region has the DNA TGCAGTGCTTTCGGGGCCAATCAGCCCCAGCATTTT.